Presented here are 3 T cell receptor beta chains from one specimen sequenced in a study of T cells in localized non-small cell lung cancer. Profiled with immunoSEQ multiplex PCR; TCRdb holds only in-frame clones, not every one. This table holds tens of thousands of clones, approximately 85% found once. The sample here was peripheral blood, taken before any cancer treatment. The receptor set was obtained from a female donor over 55 with stage I lung adenocarcinoma.

The J gene is TRBJ1-3, the V gene TRBV10-3; D ambiguous. V was clipped by 0 bases and J by 2 bases, with 11 bases between them. Germline-derived CDR1 and CDR2 are ENHRY and SYGVKD. This CDR3 has 16 residues. CDR3 nucleotides: TGTGCCATCAGTGAGTCGGGAAGTGGCGCTGGAAACACCATATATTTT. Protein sequence: CAISESGSGAGNTIYF.

The chain links TRBV13 to TRBJ2-3, with D maybe TRBD2 (6 bases). Trimming pared 4 bases from V and 1 base from J, leaving 21 bases between. Per the germline V gene, CDR1 is PRHDT and CDR2 is FYEKMQ (reference sequence). This CDR3 has 18 amino acids. The CDR3 is CASSSASDPQLGTDTQYF. CDR3 nucleotide sequence: TGTGCCAGCAGCTCCGCTAGCGATCCCCAACTGGGCACAGATACGCAGTATTTT.

This clone was seen only once. The chain uses TRBV5-1 and TRBJ1-1, with D uncertain. Germline V gene lookup returns CDR1 SGHRS and CDR2 YFSETQ. V lost 3 bases and J 0 bases, leaving 12 bases between the germline ends. This CDR3 region has 15 residues. This CDR3 is CASSSGGSLNTEAFF. For the CDR3, the DNA is TGCGCCAGCAGCTCGGGCGGGTCTTTGAACACTGAAGCTTTCTTT.